Each of the 18 T cell receptor beta chains below was sequenced from the same sample in a study of blood T cell repertoires in COVID-19. Sequencing used immunoSEQ multiplex PCR; TCRdb keeps in-frame clones, though not all of them. The sample lists 390,000 or so clones; 80% to 90% were seen once. The sample taken for sequencing was PBMCs or T cells enriched from blood (not recorded which). The source of these receptors is a man aged 18 to 30 who had recovered from COVID-19.

A few counts support this clone. The chain carries TRBV7-3 and TRBJ2-2, with 10 bases matching TRBD2. The V gene's germline CDR1 is SGHTA and CDR2 FQGTGA. V shed 6 bases, J shed 5 bases, and the junction held 9 bases outside the gene matches. The CDR3 is 16 amino acids. The CDR3 bases are TGTGCCAGCAGAAAGCTAGCGGGAGTTGGTACCGGGGAGCTGTTTTTT. Amino acid sequence: CASRKLAGVGTGELFF. Filled out from reference TRBV7-3 and TRBJ2-2, the complete variable domain reads GAGVSQTPSNKVTEKGKYVELRCDPISGHTALYWYRQSLGQGPEFLIYFQGTGAADDSGLPNDRFFAVRPEGSVSTLKIQRTERGDSAVYLCASRKLAGVGTGELFFGEGSRLTVL.

The gene calls are TRBV7-9 and TRBJ2-3, with D perhaps TRBD2 (6 bases). Trimming took 6 bases from V and 1 from J, leaving 20 bases between them. The CDR3 is 17 amino acids. Looked up from germline, CDR1 is SEHNR and CDR2 is FQNEAQ (reference sequence). The CDR3, as DNA: TGTGCCAGCAGTTCAAACGCCGGGACTCTGGGCACAGATACGCAGTATTTT. This translates into CASSSNAGTLGTDTQYF.

V and J are TRBV30 and TRBJ2-4; unclear D gene. V dropped 5 bases and J dropped 4 bases, with 6 bases sitting between them. This CDR3 contains 11 residues. Germline-derived CDR1 and CDR2 are GTSNPN and SVGIG (reference sequence). The CDR3 sequence is CAWEQKNIQYF. CDR3 sequence (DNA): TGTGCCTGGGAACAGAAAAACATTCAGTACTTC.

The chain links TRBV7-9 to TRBJ2-5; possibly TRBD2 for D (5 bases). V was cut by 5 bases and J by 5 bases, with 15 bases left in between. CDR1 is SEHNR and CDR2 is FQNEAQ in the germline V gene (reference sequence). The length of the CDR3 is 14 residues. The chain's CDR3 is CASSPTPPGETQYF. For the CDR3, the DNA is TGTGCCAGCAGCCCCACACCTCCGGGGGAGACCCAGTACTTC. Supplemented by reference TRBV7-9 and TRBJ2-5, the full variable domain reads DTGVSQNPRHKITKRGQNVTFRCDPISEHNRLYWYRQTLGQGPEFLTYFQNEAQLEKSRLLSDRFSAERPKGSFSTLEIQRTEQGDSAMYLCASSPTPPGETQYFGPGTRLLVL.

The rearrangement links TRBV5-4 to TRBJ2-7, with 8 bases fitting TRBD1. Trimming took 1 base from V and 3 from J; bases not matched to a gene: 6. CDR3 size: 15 residues. Germline V lookup: CDR1 SGHNT, CDR2 YYREEE (reference sequence). The chain's CDR3 is CASSLIQGAGYEQYF. The CDR3, as DNA: TGTGCCAGCAGCTTGATCCAGGGGGCTGGCTACGAGCAGTACTTC.

CDR3 DNA sequence: TGTGCCAGCAGCTTTTCAGGGTCGGTAGAGCAGTACTTC. Its protein is CASSFSGSVEQYF. The chain uses TRBV5-4 and TRBJ2-7; D might be TRBD1 (5 bases). Germline-derived CDR1 and CDR2 are SGHNT and YYREEE (reference sequence). Trimming shortened V by 2 bases and J by 7 bases, and 13 bases separated the two germline ends. The CDR3 consists of 13 residues. Combining the CDR3 with reference TRBV5-4 and TRBJ2-7 gives the whole variable domain ETGVTQSPTHLIKTRGQQVTLRCSSQSGHNTVSWYQQALGQGPQFIFQYYREEENGRGNFPPRFSGLQFPNYSSELNVNALELDDSALYLCASSFSGSVEQYFGPGTRLTVT.

This chain links TRBV4-2 with TRBJ2-2; 7 bases map to TRBD2. The CDR3 has 14 residues. Unmatched junction bases numbered 5, after V lost 0 bases and J lost 10 bases. CDR1 is LGHNA, CDR2 YNFKEQ, per germline. In DNA, the CDR3 is TGTGCCAGCAGCCAAGAACTTCGGGGGGAGGAGCTGTTTTTT. Residues: CASSQELRGEELFF.

CDR3 amino acids: CASGLTGVWGDIQYF. DNA for the CDR3: TGTGCCAGCGGACTTACCGGGGTTTGGGGAGACATTCAGTACTTC. V is TRBV6-6 and J is TRBJ2-4; possible D gene TRBD2, 5 bases. V dropped 8 bases and J dropped 8 bases, with 22 bases sitting between them. The V gene's germline CDR1 is MNHNY and CDR2 SVGAGI (reference sequence). The CDR3 is 15 amino acids.

The rearrangement joins TRBV6-5 to TRBJ1-5; no reliable D call. V lost 5 bases, J lost 3 bases, and 11 bases lay in between. This CDR3 is built from 14 residues. Germline V CDR1 and CDR2: MNHEY, SVGAGI. The CDR3 DNA reads TGTGCCAGCAGTCGGACTTTCGACAATCAGCCCCAGCATTTT. Translated, it gives CASSRTFDNQPQHF.

The chain has TRBV4-1 and TRBJ2-1; TRBD2 agrees at 12 bases. The CDR3 sequence is 15 residues long. Trimming at V came to 2 bases and at J to 5 bases, leaving 1 base not matched to a gene. In germline, CDR1 is MGHRA, CDR2 YSYEKL. CDR3 sequence: CASSQLAGGNNEQFF. CDR3 in DNA: TGCGCCAGCAGCCAACTAGCGGGAGGGAACAATGAGCAGTTCTTC.

This clone has only a few counts. V is TRBV11-3 and J is TRBJ2-3, with a possible D match to TRBD2 (6 bases). The CDR3 is 14 residues long. V was clipped by 1 base and J by 5 bases, with 10 bases between them. Germline V CDR1 and CDR2: SGHNT, YENEEA. CDR3 coding DNA: TGTGCCAGCAGCTTAGGGCGGGAAGTAGATACGCAGTATTTT. This sequence encodes CASSLGREVDTQYF.

V gene TRBV19 combines with J gene TRBJ1-5; 8 bases are shared with TRBD1. The CDR3 totals 12 residues. V shed 9 bases, J shed 6 bases, and the junction held 4 bases outside the gene matches. Germline V gene sequence: CDR1 LNHDA, CDR2 SQIVND (reference sequence). CDR3 DNA sequence: TGTGCCAGCGGACAGGGCGGTCAGCCCCAGCATTTT. It specifies CASGQGGQPQHF. Based on the CDR3 plus reference TRBV19 and TRBJ1-5, the full variable domain is DGGITQSPKYLFRKEGQNVTLSCEQNLNHDAMYWYRQDPGQGLRLIYYSQIVNDFQKGDIAEGYSVSREKKESFPLTVTSAQKNPTAFYLCASGQGGQPQHFGDGTRLSIL.

The gene calls are TRBV4-1 and TRBJ1-1; TRBD1 agrees at 9 bases. The CDR3 consists of 16 residues. Germline lookup yields CDR1 MGHRA and CDR2 YSYEKL. V was clipped by 3 bases and J by 1 base; unmatched bases: 6. CDR3 residues: CASSQRTGERNTEAFF. The CDR3 DNA reads as TGCGCCAGCAGCCAGCGGACAGGGGAAAGGAACACTGAAGCTTTCTTT.

This clone was seen only once. The chain couples TRBV27 to TRBJ2-2, with 7 bases that match TRBD1. The CDR3 is 16 amino acids. Germline V lookup: CDR1 MNHEY, CDR2 SMNVEV (reference sequence). V was clipped by 1 base and J by 0 bases; unmatched bases: 2. The CDR3 DNA sequence: TGTGCCAGCAGTTTATGGGGGACAGCGAACACCGGGGAGCTGTTTTTT. It codes for CASSLWGTANTGELFF.

The V and J genes are TRBV10-3 and TRBJ2-1; TRBD1 matches at 7 bases. Per germline, CDR1 ENHRY and CDR2 SYGVKD. This CDR3 is built from 12 residues. J gave up 7 bases and V 8 bases, and 5 bases lay outside the gene matches. For the CDR3, the DNA is TGTGCCATCGGACAGGTTGGTAATGAGCAGTTCTTC. This gives the protein CAIGQVGNEQFF.

This rearrangement joins TRBV12-3 or TRBV12-4 to TRBJ1-2; D gene unclear. The CDR3 runs 13 residues. The V end lost 6 bases, the J end lost 7 bases, and 15 bases lay between the germline ends. CDR3 loop: CASSPTAIGGYTF. Written as DNA, the CDR3 is TGTGCCAGCAGCCCGACTGCCATAGGTGGCTACACCTTC.

The rearrangement joins TRBV9 to TRBJ1-1; a possible D gene is TRBD1 (6 bases). The ends were cut back, 2 bases at V and 0 bases at J, with 14 bases in the middle. CDR3 length: 16 residues. Germline V gives CDR1 SGDLS, CDR2 YYNGEE. CDR3 bases: TGTGCCAGCAGCGTCCTCTCACAGGGAATGAACACTGAAGCTTTCTTT. It is translated as CASSVLSQGMNTEAFF.

This sequence joins TRBV4-1 and TRBJ2-3; the D gene is possibly TRBD2 (5 bases). The germline V gene has CDR1 MGHRA and CDR2 YSYEKL. V was pared by 4 bases and J by 2 bases, with 16 bases between. The CDR3 runs 16 residues. In DNA form, the CDR3 reads TGCGCCAGCAGCCCAGCGGAGATGATATTCACAGATACGCAGTATTTT. It is translated as CASSPAEMIFTDTQYF.